This T cell receptor beta chain appears in the sequencing data of a study of T cells in localized non-small cell lung cancer. Data came from immunoSEQ multiplex PCR; TCRdb stores just in-frame clones and leaves some out. The sample records 50,000 or so clones, about 83% being singletons. Germline V gene data show CDR1 as LNHDA and CDR2 as SQIVND (reference sequence). The CDR3 consists of 15 residues. V dropped 5 bases and J dropped 3 bases, with 13 bases sitting between them. Of note for this clone: The antigen is not known.

Study-level results: Uninvolved adjacent lung had the highest recorded T cell clonality, with tumor below it.

The origin of this receptor is a female donor aged 60 or older with stage II squamous cell lung carcinoma. V is TRBV19 and J is TRBJ2-2, with D unresolved. The input for sequencing was peripheral blood, taken before any cancer treatment. CDR3 bases: TGTGCCAGTAGTGCTGAAAATCGTTACACCGGGGAGCTGTTTTTT. It encodes CASSAENRYTGELFF.